The 13 T cell receptor beta chains listed next were all sequenced from one sample in a study of T cell responses to AZD1222 COVID-19 vaccine (TCRdb year 2021). The time point label on this specimen signifies: about 28 days (+/-7) after the second vaccine dose. Preparation of the library involved the immunoSEQ multiplex PCR assay. This is the immuneACCESS table as TCRdb keeps it, with only in-frame sequences that have V and J called. A part of the clones is gone; compared with another copy, unresolved V genes explain less than half, and the rest is unexplained. For this sample the table gives about 180,000 clones, of which around 90% were detected only once. The ten largest account for approximately 1.9% of the sample. This material consisted of peripheral blood, taken 28 days after the second AZD1222 dose. The receptors here all came from an adult who received the AZD1222 COVID-19 vaccine.

The chain combines TRBV14 with TRBJ2-7; 8 bases are shared with TRBD1. Looked up from germline, CDR1 is SGHDN and CDR2 is FVKESK. The CDR3 spans 16 residues. With V trimmed by 0 bases and J by 4 bases, 8 bases remained unmatched. The CDR3 sequence is CASSQDEQGEPYEQYF. The CDR3 DNA reads as TGTGCCAGCAGCCAAGATGAACAGGGGGAACCTTACGAGCAGTACTTC.

This chain connects TRBV9 to TRBJ1-4; D remains unclear. V lost 7 bases, J lost 0 bases, and 13 bases lay in between. Germline values: CDR1 SGDLS, CDR2 YYNGEE. The CDR3 contains 15 residues. CDR3 in amino acids: CASGTSAATNEKLFF. The CDR3, as DNA: TGTGCCAGCGGTACGTCGGCAGCAACTAATGAAAAACTGTTTTTT.

The chain has TRBV27 and TRBJ1-2; possible D gene TRBD1, 5 bases. The CDR3 is made up of 17 amino acids. Germline V gene lookup returns CDR1 MNHEY and CDR2 SMNVEV (reference sequence). Deletions cut 0 bases from V and 2 bases from J, with 16 bases between. The DNA of the CDR3 is TGTGCCAGCAGTTTATCGCCCCCGGGAGGGACGAACTATGGCTACACCTTC. Translating gives CASSLSPPGGTNYGYTF.

V gene TRBV5-1 combines with J gene TRBJ2-3; D ambiguous. The V end was cut by 3 bases, the J end by 2 bases, with 13 bases between. The germline gives CDR1 SGHRS, CDR2 YFSETQ. CDR3 length: 15 residues. The CDR3, as DNA: TGCGCCAGCAGCTCGGTCGGAGAAATCACAGATACGCAGTATTTT. Its translation is CASSSVGEITDTQYF.

Notes on this clone: One end of the junction varies from germline; a read error may be responsible. The V and J genes are TRBV11-2 and TRBJ1-4; 7 bases align to TRBD1. Germline CDR1 is SGHAT and CDR2 is FQNNGV. CDR3 length equals 15 residues. Here the CDR3 reads CASSSASGGNGKLFF. CDR3 coding DNA: TGTGCCAGCAGCTCCGCCTCAGGGGGAAATGGAAAACTGTTTTTT. Full variable domain (outside the CDR3, taken from reference TRBV11-2 and TRBJ1-4): EAGVAQSPRYKIIEKRQSVAFWCNPISGHATLYWYQQILGQGPKLLIQFQNNGVVDDSQLPKDRFSAERLKGVDSTLKIQPAKLEDSAVYLCASSSASGGNGKLFFGSGTQLSVL.

The sample holds one count of this clone. The V and J genes are TRBV7-9 and TRBJ1-4, with D maybe TRBD1 (6 bases). V was shortened by 5 bases and J by 5 bases, with 12 bases between the two germline ends. Germline V lookup: CDR1 SEHNR, CDR2 FQNEAQ (reference sequence). The CDR3 is 14 residues long. The CDR3 region is CASSPGQINEKLFF. In DNA form, the CDR3 reads TGTGCCAGCAGCCCCGGACAGATAAATGAAAAACTGTTTTTT.

V and J are TRBV5-3 and TRBJ1-2; D is perhaps TRBD1 (5 bases). TRBV5-3 falls under the ORF class, with uncertain function. This CDR3 is 14 amino acids long. Trimming took 1 base from V and 1 from J, leaving 8 bases between them. This chain's CDR3 is CARSLIGGNYGYTF. In nucleotides, the CDR3 is TGTGCCAGAAGCTTGATCGGGGGTAACTATGGCTACACCTTC.

This clone was detected only once. The chain is built from TRBV7-9 and TRBJ1-1; no firm D call. The CDR3 has 12 residues. Germline V CDR1 and CDR2: SEHNR, FQNEAQ (reference sequence). V was cut by 3 bases and J by 10 bases, with 12 bases left in between. The CDR3 region has the DNA TGTGCCAGCAGCTTTGAGGGAAAGGTAGCTTTCTTT. It yields the protein CASSFEGKVAFF.

This clone has only one observation. This chain connects TRBV6-2 or TRBV6-3 to TRBJ1-3, with 9 positions matching TRBD1. V lost 2 bases and J lost 0; bases outside the gene matches: 8. Germline CDR1 MNHEY, CDR2 SVGEGT. This CDR3 spans 18 amino acids. Written as DNA, the CDR3 is TGTGCCAGCAGTTACCAAGTCGGGACAGGGATCTCTGGAAACACCATATATTTT. Translated: CASSYQVGTGISGNTIYF.

In its sample, this clone was seen once. V and J are TRBV30 and TRBJ1-2, with D possibly being TRBD1 (5 bases). Trimming took off 2 bases at V and 2 bases at J, with 12 bases between the two ends. Germline values: CDR1 GTSNPN, CDR2 SVGIG (reference sequence). CDR3 size: 14 residues. For the CDR3, the DNA is TGTGCCTGGAGTTCGTTGAAGGGGAACTATGGCTACACCTTC. Its protein is CAWSSLKGNYGYTF.

This clone was detected once. The V call is TRBV19, the J call TRBJ1-5, with TRBD1 as a possible D gene (5 bases). Germline V gene lookup returns CDR1 LNHDA and CDR2 SQIVND (reference sequence). Trimming cost V 4 bases and J 2 bases, with 15 bases left between them. The CDR3 sequence is 16 residues long. CDR3 coding DNA: TGTGCCAGTAGTAGCCGGGACGGTGGAGGCAATCAGCCCCAGCATTTT. This gives the protein CASSSRDGGGNQPQHF.

The rearrangement uses TRBV7-2 and TRBJ2-2; 9 nucleotides match TRBD1. Unmatched junction bases numbered 6, after V lost 5 bases and J lost 2 bases. The CDR3 covers 16 residues. CDR1 is SGHTA, CDR2 FQGNSA, per germline. For the CDR3, the DNA is TGTGCCAGCAGCGTACAGGGGGCGCCCAACACCGGGGAGCTGTTTTTT. It translates to CASSVQGAPNTGELFF. Using reference TRBV7-2 and TRBJ2-2 for the parts outside the CDR3, the full variable domain is GAGVSQSPSNKVTEKGKDVELRCDPISGHTALYWYRQSLGQGLEFLIYFQGNSAPDKSGLPSDRFSAERTGGSVSTLTIQRTQQEDSAVYLCASSVQGAPNTGELFFGEGSRLTVL.

This clone was recorded once. The rearrangement uses TRBV9 and TRBJ2-7, with 7 bases matching TRBD2. J was trimmed by 3 bases and V by 0 bases; bases with no gene match: 6. The CDR3 spans 15 residues. Germline CDR1 SGDLS, CDR2 YYNGEE. In DNA, the CDR3 is TGTGCCAGCAGCGTAGGGGTAGCGGGTCACTACGAGCAGTACTTC. Encoded protein: CASSVGVAGHYEQYF.